Listed below are T cell receptor beta chains from one sample, sequenced in a study of CD8 T cells in ankylosing spondylitis. TCRdb reanalysed the 5' RACE reads using MiXCR and keeps one entry per CDR3 protein. The table shows 700,000 or so distinct CDR3 sequences, with 15% to 20% occurring only once. The sample consisted of blood, either unsorted or a sorted T cell fraction (not recorded which). The receptors derive from a male donor with ankylosing spondylitis. Each CDR3 is given with its conserved first and last residue. D genes are given only for firm matches. Where a row states a size, it is once, few, many or the class of an expanded clone; other rows omit it.

TRBV7-9	TRBD2	TRBJ2-1	.	CASSLGTRGGSYNEQFF	TGTGCCAGCAGCTTAGGTACCCGGGGGGGCTCCTACAATGAGCAGTTCTTC
TRBV12-3/TRBV12-4	TRBD2	TRBJ2-7	few	CASSPTGLAGEILAYEQYF	TGTGCCAGCAGCCCGACAGGACTAGCGGGGGAGATCCTTGCCTACGAGCAGTACTTC
TRBV6-1	.	TRBJ1-2	few	CASSEDGAGYGYTF	TGTGCCAGCAGTGAGGATGGGGCTGGCTATGGCTACACCTTC
TRBV12-3/TRBV12-4	.	TRBJ1-6	many	CASTYGNNSPLHF	TGTGCCAGCACCTATGGGAACAATTCACCCCTCCACTTT
TRBV6-1	TRBD1	TRBJ2-1	.	CASSQGTGTYNEQFF	TGTGCCAGCAGCCAAGGGACAGGGACCTACAATGAGCAGTTCTTC
TRBV10-3	.	TRBJ1-1	many	CAISESGGSTTEAFF	TGTGCCATCAGTGAGTCAGGGGGGTCGACCACTGAAGCTTTCTTT
TRBV19	.	TRBJ2-2	.	CASKRGTGELFF	TGTGCCAGTAAGAGGGGCACCGGGGAGCTGTTTTTT
TRBV15	.	TRBJ2-3	few	CATSPRPDTDTQYF	TGTGCCACCAGCCCCCGACCTGACACAGATACGCAGTATTTT
TRBV12-3/TRBV12-4	TRBD2	TRBJ2-1	.	CASSSPRPVVAGVANEQFF	TGTGCCAGCAGTTCTCCGCGACCCGTGGTAGCGGGAGTGGCCAATGAGCAGTTCTTC
TRBV5-1	.	TRBJ1-2	many	CASSLFQSNYGYTF	TGCGCCAGCAGCTTGTTCCAGTCTAACTATGGCTACACCTTC
TRBV19	.	TRBJ2-2	.	CASSTTAGINTGELFF	TGTGCCAGTAGTACCACTGCGGGAATCAACACCGGGGAGCTGTTTTTT
TRBV12-3/TRBV12-4	TRBD1	TRBJ1-2	few	CASSSTGATGYGYTF	TGTGCCAGCAGTTCCACAGGGGCCACGGGCTATGGCTACACCTTC
TRBV5-5	.	TRBJ2-7	.	CASKPGAGYEQYF	TGTGCCAGCAAACCCGGAGCGGGCTACGAGCAGTACTTC
TRBV3-1	TRBD2	TRBJ2-7	.	CASSQQASGEYYEQYF	TGTGCCAGCAGCCAACAAGCCAGCGGGGAGTACTACGAGCAGTACTTC
TRBV29-1	TRBD2	TRBJ2-1	.	CSVEGLAGSSYNEQFF	TGCAGCGTTGAGGGGCTAGCGGGTAGCTCCTACAATGAGCAGTTCTTC
TRBV9	TRBD2	TRBJ2-5	few	CASSVDGGVPETQYF	TGTGCCAGCAGCGTAGATGGGGGGGTTCCAGAGACCCAGTACTTC
TRBV7-6	.	TRBJ1-6	few	CASSLTTVPYNSPLHF	TGTGCCAGCAGCTTAACGACAGTACCTTATAATTCACCCCTCCACTTT
TRBV20-1	TRBD2	TRBJ2-1	few	CSARTSGSGLEQFF	TGCAGTGCTAGGACTAGCGGGAGTGGGCTTGAGCAGTTCTTC
TRBV4-1	.	TRBJ2-2	few	CASSQDWGYTGELFF	TGCGCCAGCAGCCAAGACTGGGGCTACACCGGGGAGCTGTTTTTT
TRBV7-9	TRBD2	TRBJ2-5	.	CASSSLAGGRQETQYF	TGTGCCAGCAGCTCCCTAGCGGGGGGGCGTCAAGAGACCCAGTACTTC
TRBV28	TRBD2	TRBJ2-7	once	CASSPPSSGASYEQYF	TGTGCCAGCAGTCCCCCTAGCAGCGGGGCGTCCTACGAGCAGTACTTC
TRBV5-1	.	TRBJ1-6	.	CASSLEGMGSPLHF	TGCGCCAGCAGCTTAGAGGGAATGGGCTCACCCCTCCACTTT
TRBV12-3/TRBV12-4	.	TRBJ2-3	.	CASSLNSPPDTQYF	TGTGCCAGCAGTTTAAACTCCCCCCCGGATACGCAGTATTTT
TRBV18	TRBD1	TRBJ1-1	few	CASSPIDRAEAFF	TGTGCCAGCTCACCTATAGACAGGGCTGAAGCTTTCTTT
TRBV12-3/TRBV12-4	TRBD1	TRBJ2-1	few	CASSPGTGGGGHNEQFF	TGTGCCAGCAGTCCCGGGACAGGGGGCGGGGGTCACAATGAGCAGTTCTTC
TRBV11-3	.	TRBJ1-1	few	CASSQTGLRRTEAFF	TGTGCCAGCAGCCAAACCGGACTTCGGAGGACTGAAGCTTTCTTT
TRBV4-2	TRBD2	TRBJ2-1	few	CASSQQASGGVVEQFF	TGTGCCAGCAGCCAACAAGCTAGCGGGGGGGTCGTAGAGCAGTTCTTC
TRBV7-9	TRBD2	TRBJ2-1	few	CASSLRGQRDGDEQFF	TGTGCCAGCAGCTTAAGGGGCCAGCGGGATGGAGATGAGCAGTTCTTC
TRBV5-6	TRBD1	TRBJ2-2	few	CASSRTGISGELFF	TGTGCCAGCAGCCGGACAGGGATCAGCGGGGAGCTGTTTTTT
TRBV6-2/TRBV6-3	.	TRBJ1-4	few	CASSPPRQYLDIATNEKLFF	TGTGCCAGCAGTCCGCCAAGACAGTACCTTGATATTGCAACTAATGAAAAACTGTTTTTT
TRBV20-1	TRBD2	TRBJ2-7	.	CSAKARTSGSGRAYEQYF	TGCAGTGCCAAAGCCCGGACTAGCGGGAGTGGTAGGGCCTACGAGCAGTACTTC
TRBV3-1	.	TRBJ1-1	.	CASSLEMGTEAFF	TGTGCCAGCAGCCTTGAAATGGGCACTGAAGCTTTCTTT
TRBV7-8	TRBD1	TRBJ1-1	once	CASSTFRDRVSNTEAFF	TGTGCCAGCAGCACTTTCCGGGACAGGGTTTCGAACACTGAAGCTTTCTTT
TRBV7-9	.	TRBJ2-7	few	CASSPGVSISYEQYF	TGTGCCAGCAGCCCCGGAGTCTCTATATCCTACGAGCAGTACTTC
TRBV7-3	.	TRBJ2-3	.	CASSLTGRGTDTQYF	TGTGCCAGCAGCTTAACCGGTAGGGGGACAGATACGCAGTATTTT
TRBV5-1	TRBD1	TRBJ2-7	.	CASSLAGQYEQYF	TGCGCCAGCAGCTTGGCGGGACAGTACGAGCAGTACTTC
TRBV4-1	TRBD2	TRBJ2-3	.	CASSRILAGISTDTQYF	TGCGCCAGCAGCCGAATACTAGCGGGGATTAGCACAGATACGCAGTATTTT
TRBV2	.	TRBJ2-2	.	CASSVVNGQKNTGELFF	TGTGCCAGCAGTGTGGTTAACGGCCAGAAAAACACCGGGGAGCTGTTTTTT
TRBV20-1	TRBD1	TRBJ2-1	few	CSAQGQGNEQFF	TGCAGTGCCCAGGGACAGGGCAATGAGCAGTTCTTC
TRBV7-9	TRBD2	TRBJ2-1	few	CASSRALSGSLNEQFF	TGTGCCAGCAGCCGAGCCCTTAGCGGGAGTTTGAATGAGCAGTTCTTC
TRBV27	.	TRBJ2-2	.	CASSLGSGWTNTGELFF	TGTGCCAGCAGTTTAGGGTCAGGGTGGACGAACACCGGGGAGCTGTTTTTT
TRBV3-1	.	TRBJ2-1	few	CASSQVGRRTQSSYNEQFF	TGTGCCAGCAGCCAAGTGGGACGACGGACCCAAAGCTCCTACAATGAGCAGTTCTTC
TRBV6-2/TRBV6-3	.	TRBJ1-5	few	CASSSAGLGNQPQHF	TGTGCCAGCAGTTCCGCAGGGTTGGGCAATCAGCCCCAGCATTTT
TRBV4-2	.	TRBJ1-1	few	CASSQIGRSDVSAFF	TGTGCCAGCAGCCAGATAGGGCGGTCGGATGTAAGTGCTTTCTTT
TRBV11-3	.	TRBJ2-2	few	CASSSNRDAGELFF	TGTGCCAGCAGCTCGAACAGGGATGCCGGGGAGCTGTTTTTT
TRBV2	.	TRBJ1-4	.	CASTPGNLGANEKLFF	TGTGCCAGCACTCCGGGTAATCTAGGGGCTAATGAAAAACTGTTTTTT
TRBV5-1	.	TRBJ1-5	.	CASPVGPQFKPQHF	TGCGCCAGTCCCGTCGGGCCTCAATTCAAGCCCCAGCATTTT
TRBV5-1	.	TRBJ1-5	.	CASRRDDSNQPQHF	TGCGCCAGCAGGCGTGATGATAGCAATCAGCCCCAGCATTTT
TRBV6-5	.	TRBJ1-6	.	CASSYQQGRSPLHF	TGTGCCAGCAGTTATCAACAGGGACGTTCACCCCTCCACTTT
TRBV4-1	.	TRBJ2-5	.	CASSQVSGKETQYF	TGCGCCAGCAGCCAAGTTTCCGGGAAGGAGACCCAGTACTTC
TRBV15	TRBD1	TRBJ1-5	.	CATSRDRMNQPQHF	TGTGCCACCAGCAGGGACAGGATGAATCAGCCCCAGCATTTT
TRBV12-3/TRBV12-4	.	TRBJ2-7	few	CASSLESGTYEQYF	TGTGCCAGCAGTTTAGAGTCGGGAACCTACGAGCAGTACTTC
TRBV7-8	.	TRBJ2-7	few	CASSPARPYEQYF	TGTGCCAGCAGCCCCGCTCGACCCTACGAGCAGTACTTC